The 23 T cell receptor beta chains below come from one sample, sequenced in a study of radiotherapy plus CTLA-4 blockade in lung cancer. The method was immunoSEQ multiplex PCR; TCRdb's version includes in-frame clones alone and lacks a portion of them. The sample lists roughly 86,000 clones; 80% to 85% were seen once. Sequenced material: peripheral blood, taken from a patient treated with radiotherapy plus ipilimumab. These receptors were taken from a human donor with non-small cell lung cancer who had stable disease on radiotherapy plus ipilimumab.

This rearrangement joins TRBV7-9 to TRBJ1-5, with D possibly TRBD1 on 6 matching bases. CDR3 length: 16 residues. The V end lost 1 base, the J end lost 4 bases, and 14 bases lay between the germline ends. Germline CDR1 is SEHNR and CDR2 is FQNEAQ (reference sequence). The CDR3 coding sequence is TGTGCCAGCAGCTTAGAGGGGGGGGGTGTTAATCAGCCCCAGCATTTT. It yields the protein CASSLEGGGVNQPQHF.

In DNA form, the CDR3 reads TGTGCCAGCAGTTGGAGGGCTGAGGGGGAGCTGTTTTTT. This encodes CASSWRAEGELFF. The chain links TRBV6-1 to TRBJ2-2; possibly TRBD2 for D (6 bases). V was clipped by 5 bases and J by 8 bases, with 12 bases between them. This CDR3 comprises 13 residues. The germline V gene encodes CDR1 MNHNS and CDR2 SASEGT.

This rearrangement joins TRBV6-1 to TRBJ1-6; D is uncertain. The CDR3 consists of 13 residues. V gave up 5 bases and J gave up 13 bases, with 15 bases separating them. Per the germline V gene, CDR1 is MNHNS and CDR2 is SASEGT. The CDR3 DNA sequence: TGTGCCAGCAGTAGGGTAGCATCAAACCCCCTCCACTTT. As protein: CASSRVASNPLHF.

The chain joins TRBV21-1 to TRBJ2-7; the table calls TRBD1, which could not be checked here. TRBV21-1 corresponds to a pseudogene. CDR3 length: 15 residues. The CDR3 region is CASSIRDRPTYEQYF. The DNA of the CDR3 is TGTGCCAGCAGCATCCGGGACAGACCCACCTACGAGCAGTACTTC.

The rearrangement uses TRBV6-5 and TRBJ1-5; D possibly corresponds to TRBD1 (5 bases). The germline V gene has CDR1 MNHEY and CDR2 SVGAGI. V gave up 0 bases and J gave up 3 bases, with 9 bases separating them. This CDR3 contains 15 residues. The CDR3: CASSYSQAANQPQHF. The CDR3 nucleotides are TGTGCCAGCAGTTACTCACAGGCGGCCAATCAGCCCCAGCATTTT.

This clone was seen only a few times. The chain carries TRBV7-3 and TRBJ2-5, with D possibly called TRBD1 or TRBD2 (5 bases each). The CDR3 is 14 residues long. Germline V gives CDR1 SGHTA, CDR2 FQGTGA. V was shortened by 4 bases and J by 1 base, with 10 bases between the two germline ends. The CDR3 region is CASSSPGPQETQYF. The DNA for the CDR3 is TGTGCCAGCAGCTCCCCGGGACCCCAAGAGACCCAGTACTTC.

The table lists this clone with a count of one. The chain joins TRBV9 to TRBJ2-7, with D perhaps given as TRBD1 or TRBD2 (6 bases each). This CDR3 has 12 amino acids. Germline CDR1 and CDR2: SGDLS and YYNGEE. Deletions cut 3 bases from V and 6 bases from J, with 10 bases between. Here the CDR3 DNA reads TGTGCCAGCAGCGCACAGGGAGGCGAGCAGTACTTC. Translation: CASSAQGGEQYF.

The gene calls are TRBV30 and TRBJ2-3; D is possibly TRBD2 (5 bases). Germline CDR1 GTSNPN, CDR2 SVGIG (reference sequence). The V end was cut by 2 bases, the J end by 0 bases, with 12 bases between. This CDR3 region has 15 residues. CDR3 nucleotides: TGTGCCTGGAGTAAGAGCGGATCTAGCACAGATACGCAGTATTTT. This gives the protein CAWSKSGSSTDTQYF.

This chain connects TRBV6-1 to TRBJ2-7; TRBD1 agrees at 10 bases. After removal of 6 bases from V and 2 bases from J, the junction contained 4 bases not matched to a gene. Germline CDR1 MNHNS, CDR2 SASEGT. The CDR3 extends over 14 amino acids. CDR3 loop: CASRTGTGAYEQYF. The CDR3 DNA sequence: TGTGCCAGCAGAACCGGGACAGGGGCCTACGAGCAGTACTTC.

This clone was counted a single time. V and J are TRBV10-1 and TRBJ2-4; 11 bases match TRBD1. The CDR3 has 15 residues. Per the germline V gene, CDR1 is WNHNN and CDR2 is SYGVQD (reference sequence). V lost 8 bases and J lost 5; bases outside the gene matches: 8. CDR3 sequence (DNA): TGCGCCAGCGCCCCGGGACAGGGGGTGCAAAACATTCAGTACTTC. It yields the protein CASAPGQGVQNIQYF.

This chain links TRBV2 with TRBJ2-7; maybe TRBD1 (6 bases). Looked up from germline, CDR1 is SNHLY and CDR2 is FYNNEI. The ends were cut back, 5 bases at V and 5 bases at J, with 16 bases in the middle. The CDR3 runs 14 residues. The CDR3 nucleotides are TGTGCCAGCAGTCCTACAGGGTTCCGGGACGAGCAGTACTTC. It yields the protein CASSPTGFRDEQYF. The variable domain in full, completed from reference TRBV2 and TRBJ2-7, reads EPEVTQTPSHQVTQMGQEVILRCVPISNHLYFYWYRQILGQKVEFLVSFYNNEISEKSEIFDDQFSVERPDGSNFTLKIRSTKLEDSAMYFCASSPTGFRDEQYFGPGTRLTVT.

V usage is TRBV10-1 and J usage is TRBJ2-7, with 10 bases matching TRBD2. Germline V gene sequence: CDR1 WNHNN, CDR2 SYGVQD (reference sequence). The CDR3 runs to 14 residues. The ends lost 6 bases at V and 4 bases at J; junction bases unmatched: 6. CDR3 protein: CASSAGTSAYEQYF. For the CDR3, the DNA is TGCGCCAGCAGCGCCGGGACTAGCGCGTACGAGCAGTACTTC.

The chain carries TRBV11-2 and TRBJ2-7; TRBD2 matches 9 bases. In germline, CDR1 is SGHAT, CDR2 FQNNGV. V lost 5 bases, J lost 2 bases, and 4 bases stayed unmatched. The CDR3 length is 14 residues. The CDR3 nucleotides read TGTGCCAGCAGCACGACTAGCGGCACCTACGAGCAGTACTTC. Its translation is CASSTTSGTYEQYF.

V usage is TRBV7-8 and J usage is TRBJ2-3; D is possibly TRBD1 (6 bases). CDR1 is SGHVS and CDR2 is FQNEAQ in the germline V gene. The germline V and J ends were trimmed by 4 bases and 3 bases, with 14 bases remaining between them. The CDR3 length is 15 residues. Here the CDR3 reads CASSSWTAKTDTQYF. In DNA form, the CDR3 reads TGTGCCAGCAGCTCCTGGACAGCCAAGACAGATACGCAGTATTTT. Full variable domain (remainder filled in from reference TRBV7-8 and TRBJ2-3): GAGVSQSPRYKVAKRGQDVALRCDPISGHVSLFWYQQALGQGPEFLTYFQNEAQLDKSGLPSDRFFAERPEGSVSTLKIQRTQQEDSAVYLCASSSWTAKTDTQYFGPGTRLTVL.

This clone has only one observation. The rearrangement uses TRBV7-8 and TRBJ2-3; 9 bases are shared with TRBD1. V dropped 3 bases and J dropped 4; count of bases not matched to a gene: 5. From germline, CDR1 is SGHVS and CDR2 FQNEAQ. This CDR3 has 15 amino acids. CDR3 sequence reads: CASSLGQGLADTQYF. The CDR3 DNA sequence: TGTGCCAGCAGCTTGGGACAGGGTTTGGCAGATACGCAGTATTTT.

V and J are TRBV5-8 and TRBJ2-5; the match to TRBD1 covers 9 bases. In germline, CDR1 is SGHTS, CDR2 YDEGEE. V shed 2 bases and J 6 bases; nucleotides not matched to a gene: 2. The CDR3 spans 13 residues. The CDR3 spells CASSFGQGKTQYF. The CDR3 DNA reads TGTGCCAGCAGCTTTGGACAGGGGAAGACCCAGTACTTC.

This clone has just a few counts. The chain couples TRBV28 to TRBJ1-5; the D gene is possibly TRBD1 (6 bases). The CDR3 sequence is 13 residues long. The germline gives CDR1 MDHEN, CDR2 SYDVKM. V was shortened by 6 bases and J by 10 bases, with 16 bases between the two germline ends. CDR3 loop: CASSPHRERPQHF. The CDR3 DNA reads as TGTGCCAGCAGCCCACACAGGGAGAGACCCCAGCATTTT.

CDR3 DNA: TGCGCCAGCAGCACTTGGATACAGGGGGGCGATGATACGCAGTATTTT. This translates into CASSTWIQGGDDTQYF. The chain is built from TRBV5-1 and TRBJ2-3; 8 bases are shared with TRBD1. The CDR3 covers 16 residues. CDR1 and CDR2 from the germline V gene are SGHRS and YFSETQ. V shed 4 bases, J shed 6 bases, and the junction held 13 bases outside the gene matches.

The gene calls are TRBV29-1 and TRBJ1-1, with D perhaps TRBD1 (6 bases). The CDR3 loop spans 13 amino acids. The V gene's germline CDR1 is SQVTM and CDR2 ANQGSEA. Trimming removed 2 bases at V and 4 bases at J, with 11 bases between. The CDR3 sequence: CSVEKGVGTEAFF. DNA of the CDR3: TGCAGCGTTGAAAAGGGGGTTGGCACTGAAGCTTTCTTT.

This rearrangement joins TRBV2 to TRBJ2-3; TRBD2 might be the D (6 bases). Germline CDR1 is SNHLY and CDR2 is FYNNEI. V was trimmed by 4 bases and J by 3 bases, leaving 14 bases between them. The CDR3 covers 15 residues. CDR3 region: CASSVVGLGTDTQYF. Written as DNA, the CDR3 is TGTGCCAGCAGTGTGGTGGGACTGGGTACAGATACGCAGTATTTT.

The V and J genes are TRBV5-3 and TRBJ1-5; TRBD1 might be the D (5 bases). TRBV5-3 qualifies as an ORF whose function is uncertain. The CDR3 sequence is 16 residues long. The ends were cut back, 2 bases at V and 1 base at J, with 13 bases in the middle. The DNA for the CDR3 is TGTGCCAGAAGCTTTTGGGGGAAAATAAGCAATCAGCCCCAGCATTTT. Its protein product is CARSFWGKISNQPQHF.

V and J are TRBV11-3 and TRBJ2-4, with D perhaps matching TRBD1 (6 bases). The germline V gene has CDR1 SGHNT and CDR2 YENEEA. Trimming took off 8 bases at V and 8 bases at J, with 16 bases between the two ends. The CDR3 extends over 13 amino acids. The CDR3 loop is CASAQGGEDIQYF. The CDR3 coding sequence is TGTGCCAGCGCACAAGGGGGTGAGGACATTCAGTACTTC.

The chain combines TRBV7-3 with TRBJ2-1; D possibly uses TRBD1 or TRBD2 (5 bases each). V lost 1 base and J 4 bases, leaving 14 bases between the germline ends. The germline gives CDR1 SGHTA, CDR2 FQGTGA. The CDR3 spans 16 residues. The CDR3 here is CASSLNSGTRYNEQFF. The CDR3 bases are TGTGCCAGCAGCTTAAATTCTGGGACGCGGTACAATGAGCAGTTCTTC.